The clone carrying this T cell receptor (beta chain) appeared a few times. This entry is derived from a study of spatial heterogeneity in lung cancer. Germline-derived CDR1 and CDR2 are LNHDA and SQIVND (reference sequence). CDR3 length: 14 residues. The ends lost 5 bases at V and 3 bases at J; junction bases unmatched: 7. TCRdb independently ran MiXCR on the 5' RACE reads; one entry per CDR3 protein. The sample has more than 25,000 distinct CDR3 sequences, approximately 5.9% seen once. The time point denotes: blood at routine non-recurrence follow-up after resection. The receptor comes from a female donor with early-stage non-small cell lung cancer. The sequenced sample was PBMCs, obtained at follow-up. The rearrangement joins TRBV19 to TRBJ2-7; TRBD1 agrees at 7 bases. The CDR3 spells CASSRDSSVYEQYF. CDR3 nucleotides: TGTGCCAGTAGTCGGGACAGCTCGGTCTACGAGCAGTACTTC.